This record concerns one T cell receptor beta chain sequence. CDR3 size: 16 residues. V lost 6 bases to trimming and J lost 6 bases, with 23 bases between them. Germline V gives CDR1 MNHNY, CDR2 SVGAGI (reference sequence). This specimen comes from a study of blood T cell repertoires in COVID-19. Method: immunoSEQ multiplex PCR; TCRdb's copy keeps in-frame clones and lacks some. Here the sample spans approximately 150,000 clones, less than 90% being singletons. Sequenced: peripheral blood. The chain employs TRBV6-6 and TRBJ1-2, with D perhaps TRBD1 (6 bases). The source is a human donor with COVID-19, enrolled during active disease. The donor label of this sample is uncertain. The CDR3: CASRTTLGGRDDGYTF. CDR3 nucleotides: TGTGCCAGCAGGACAACCCTCGGGGGGCGCGATGATGGCTACACCTTC.